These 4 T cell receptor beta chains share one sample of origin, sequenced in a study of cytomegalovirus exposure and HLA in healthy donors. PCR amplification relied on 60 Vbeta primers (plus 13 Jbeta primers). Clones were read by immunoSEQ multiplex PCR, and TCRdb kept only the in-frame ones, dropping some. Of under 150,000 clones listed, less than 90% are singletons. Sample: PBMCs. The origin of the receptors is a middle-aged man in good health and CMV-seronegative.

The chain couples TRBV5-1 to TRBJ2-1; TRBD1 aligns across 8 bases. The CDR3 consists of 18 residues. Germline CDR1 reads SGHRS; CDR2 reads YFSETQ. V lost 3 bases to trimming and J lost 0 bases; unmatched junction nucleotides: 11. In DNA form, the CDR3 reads TGCGCCAGCAGCTCCGGGACAGGAACTACCCTCTCCTACAATGAGCAGTTCTTC. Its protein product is CASSSGTGTTLSYNEQFF. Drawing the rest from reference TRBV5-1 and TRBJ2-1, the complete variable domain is KAGVTQTPRYLIKTRGQQVTLSCSPISGHRSVSWYQQTPGQGLQFLFEYFSETQRNKGNFPGRFSGRQFSNSRSEMNVSTLELGDSALYLCASSSGTGTTLSYNEQFFGPGTRLTVL.

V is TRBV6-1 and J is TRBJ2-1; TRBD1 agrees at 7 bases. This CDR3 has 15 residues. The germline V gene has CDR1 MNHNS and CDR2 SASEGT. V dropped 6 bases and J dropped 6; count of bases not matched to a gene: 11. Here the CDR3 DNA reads TGTGCCAGCAGCGTCGACAGGGTCTCGGGCAATGAGCAGTTCTTC. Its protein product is CASSVDRVSGNEQFF.

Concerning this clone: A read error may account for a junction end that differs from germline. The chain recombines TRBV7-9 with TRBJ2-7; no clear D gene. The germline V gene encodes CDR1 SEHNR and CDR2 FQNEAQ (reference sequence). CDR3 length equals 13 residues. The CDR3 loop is CSSSFQDRYEQYF. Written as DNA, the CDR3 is TGTTCCAGCAGCTTCCAGGATCGGTACGAGCAGTACTTC.

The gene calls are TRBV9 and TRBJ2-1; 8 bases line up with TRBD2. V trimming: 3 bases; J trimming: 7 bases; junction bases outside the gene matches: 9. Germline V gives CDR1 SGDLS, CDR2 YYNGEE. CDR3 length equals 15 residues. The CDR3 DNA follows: TGTGCCAGCAGCGGAGATTTCGGGGGGGTGAATGAGCAGTTCTTC. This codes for CASSGDFGGVNEQFF. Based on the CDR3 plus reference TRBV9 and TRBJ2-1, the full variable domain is DSGVTQTPKHLITATGQRVTLRCSPRSGDLSVYWYQQSLDQGLQFLIQYYNGEERAKGNILERFSAQQFPDLHSELNLSSLELGDSALYFCASSGDFGGVNEQFFGPGTRLTVL.